The 20 T cell receptor beta chains presented below share a single source sample, sequenced in a study of T cell clonotyping in hematopoietic cell transplantation (dated by TCRdb to about 2021). Per the publication, the time point label means: 100 days after allo-HCT. The receptor library was made with the immunoSEQ multiplex PCR assay. This immuneACCESS table, as held by TCRdb, lists in-frame sequences with V and J called but not all clones. Of the missing ones, under half trace to an unresolved V gene in checked studies; the others have no known cause. The sample table contains tens of thousands of clones; only one count was recorded for approximately 90% of them. Around 10% of the sample lies in the top ten. The sequences come from PBMCs, collected 100 days after allogeneic stem cell transplant. Receptors originate from a female patient aged 50-59 years who had an allogeneic stem cell transplant from a related donor, so the T cells may come from the graft donor. Some clones in this sample may be carry-over from other donors' samples.

The V gene is TRBV15, the J gene TRBJ2-7; D uncertain. The CDR3 consists of 10 residues. Trimming left V 10 bases short and J 6 bases short, with 10 bases between. The germline V gene encodes CDR1 LNHNV and CDR2 YYDKDF (reference sequence). CDR3 sequence: CANSRREQYF. The CDR3 DNA follows: TGTGCCAACTCCCGACGCGAGCAGTACTTC.

This clone was detected a few times. The J gene is TRBJ2-7, the V gene TRBV10-3, with 10 bases matching TRBD2. The CDR3 covers 18 residues. V was clipped by 10 bases and J by 0 bases; unmatched bases: 18. CDR1 ENHRY and CDR2 SYGVKD come from the germline V gene. The CDR3: CATKEDEGLANSSYEQYF. The CDR3 nucleotides are TGTGCCACGAAAGAAGATGAGGGACTAGCGAATTCCTCCTACGAGCAGTACTTC.

The gene calls are TRBV5-1 and TRBJ2-3; TRBD1 matches at 8 bases. This CDR3 has 16 amino acids. Trimming took 0 bases from V and 4 from J; bases not matched to a gene: 7. The germline V gene encodes CDR1 SGHRS and CDR2 YFSETQ. CDR3 nucleotide sequence: TGCGCCAGCAGCTTGGGAGACAGGGGAGATGCAGATACGCAGTATTTT. Protein sequence: CASSLGDRGDADTQYF.

The J gene is TRBJ1-1, the V gene TRBV25-1; possible D gene TRBD1, 5 bases. The CDR3 extends over 15 amino acids. Trimming took off 5 bases at V and 1 base at J, with 14 bases between the two ends. Germline V gene lookup returns CDR1 MGHDK and CDR2 SYGVNS. The CDR3 loop is CASSKMGGGNTEAFF. DNA for the CDR3: TGTGCCAGCAGTAAAATGGGTGGGGGGAACACTGAAGCTTTCTTT.

The chain is built from TRBV9 and TRBJ1-2, with no clear D. CDR3 size: 15 residues. Trimming stripped 0 bases from V and 4 bases from J, with 13 bases between. Germline V gene data show CDR1 as SGDLS and CDR2 as YYNGEE. For the CDR3, the DNA is TGTGCCAGCAGCGTAGATAGGACCAGTGGCTATGGCTACACCTTC. The encoded protein is CASSVDRTSGYGYTF.

This clone was counted a single time. V usage is TRBV6-5 and J usage is TRBJ2-3; D is ambiguous. CDR3 size: 11 residues. CDR1 is MNHEY, CDR2 SVGAGI, per germline. V lost 5 bases, J lost 4 bases, and 4 bases lay in between. CDR3 nucleotides: TGTGCCAGCAGTCGGTCAGATACGCAGTATTTT. Protein: CASSRSDTQYF.

The chain joins TRBV6-5 to TRBJ2-5; no reliable D call. The CDR3 spans 14 residues. Trimming removed 2 bases at V and 3 bases at J, with 10 bases between. In germline, CDR1 is MNHEY, CDR2 SVGAGI. CDR3 DNA sequence: TGTGCCAGCAGTTACGGGGTCAGAGAAGAGACCCAGTACTTC. This translates into CASSYGVREETQYF.

V is TRBV5-6 and J is TRBJ1-5; no clear D. The CDR3 length is 12 residues. With 0 bases removed from V and 10 bases from J, the gap between germline ends came to 8 bases. Looked up from germline, CDR1 is SGHDT and CDR2 is YYEEEE. The CDR3 region has the DNA TGTGCCAGCAGCTTGGAAGGTTTACCCCAGCATTTT. This translates into CASSLEGLPQHF.

This clone was observed once. The V call is TRBV7-8, the J call TRBJ2-5, with D perhaps matching TRBD2 (5 bases). The CDR3 extends over 15 amino acids. Germline-derived CDR1 and CDR2 are SGHVS and FQNEAQ. The ends were cut back, 2 bases at V and 2 bases at J, with 12 bases in the middle. CDR3 coding DNA: TGTGCCAGCAGCTTAAGGGCCAGCGGACAAGAGACCCAGTACTTC. Its translation: CASSLRASGQETQYF.

The gene calls are TRBV28 and TRBJ1-5, with 10 nucleotides matching TRBD1. The CDR3 consists of 14 residues. V dropped 6 bases and J dropped 6; count of bases not matched to a gene: 5. Germline assignment: CDR1 MDHEN and CDR2 SYDVKM. The DNA of the CDR3 is TGTGCCAGCAGACCGACAGGGGGCGGTCAGCCCCAGCATTTT. It is translated as CASRPTGGGQPQHF.

The V and J genes are TRBV4-1 and TRBJ2-3, with TRBD2 matching 11 bases. Germline CDR1 reads MGHRA; CDR2 reads YSYEKL. The CDR3 is 18 residues long. Trimming removed 4 bases from V and 4 bases from J; junction bases left unmatched: 13. CDR3 sequence: CASSRRGPFSGGADTQYF. The CDR3 DNA reads TGCGCCAGCAGCCGTAGGGGACCTTTTAGCGGGGGGGCAGATACGCAGTATTTT.

This chain's CDR3 is CASATSGRAYEQYF. The CDR3 DNA sequence: TGTGCCAGCGCCACTAGCGGGAGGGCCTACGAGCAGTACTTC. This chain connects TRBV7-6 to TRBJ2-7, with 13 bases that match TRBD2. This CDR3 spans 14 amino acids. Germline loops: CDR1 SGHVS, CDR2 FNYEAQ. The J segment lost 2 bases and the V segment lost 8 bases, leaving 3 bases of the junction unmatched.

This chain uses TRBV15 with TRBJ1-1; D is perhaps TRBD1 (6 bases). Germline V lookup: CDR1 LNHNV, CDR2 YYDKDF (reference sequence). The CDR3 length is 15 residues. V lost 0 bases and J lost 0, with 8 bases in between. CDR3 sequence (DNA): TGTGCCACCAGCAGAGACGGGGACATGAACACTGAAGCTTTCTTT. The encoded protein is CATSRDGDMNTEAFF.

The CDR3, as DNA: TGTGCCAGCAGCCAAGGAATCGGGGCCCACCCAATTGGGACTGAAGCTTTCTTT. It translates to CASSQGIGAHPIGTEAFF. The gene calls are TRBV4-2 and TRBJ1-1; TRBD1 might be the D (5 bases). Germline V gives CDR1 LGHNA, CDR2 YNFKEQ. The CDR3 has 18 residues. V lost 1 base, J lost 5 bases, and 23 bases lay in between.

V usage is TRBV2 and J usage is TRBJ2-7; D gene unclear. The CDR3 length is 12 residues. Germline lookup yields CDR1 SNHLY and CDR2 FYNNEI. The ends were cut back, 5 bases at V and 0 bases at J, with 5 bases in the middle. The CDR3 coding sequence is TGTGCCAGCAGTAAGGACTCCTACGAGCAGTACTTC. Amino acid sequence: CASSKDSYEQYF.

The chain combines TRBV19 with TRBJ1-4; D is perhaps TRBD1 (6 bases). This CDR3 is built from 14 residues. V was trimmed by 5 bases and J by 8 bases, leaving 15 bases between them. Germline CDR1 reads LNHDA; CDR2 reads SQIVND (reference sequence). The CDR3 DNA reads as TGTGCCAGTAGTTTCCGGGACATACCCGAAAAACTGTTTTTT. Its protein is CASSFRDIPEKLFF.

This clone occurred a few times. The chain recombines TRBV7-9 with TRBJ2-2; D not resolved. The CDR3 has 14 amino acids. V gave up 1 base and J gave up 5 bases, with 8 bases separating them. From germline, CDR1 is SEHNR and CDR2 FQNEAQ (reference sequence). CDR3 nucleotide sequence: TGTGCCAGCAGCTTAGTGCAGACTACCGGGGAGCTGTTTTTT. Translated: CASSLVQTTGELFF.

The V and J genes are TRBV30 and TRBJ2-3, with D possibly called TRBD1 or TRBD2 (6 bases each). The length of the CDR3 is 16 residues. Trimming took 3 bases from V and 2 from J, leaving 18 bases between them. The germline V gene encodes CDR1 GTSNPN and CDR2 SVGIG (reference sequence). The CDR3 DNA follows: TGTGCCTGGAGCGCTCGCCGGGGGCCGTTCACAGATACGCAGTATTTT. This sequence encodes CAWSARRGPFTDTQYF.

The chain uses TRBV7-2 and TRBJ1-1; no reliable D call. Trimming left V 6 bases short and J 6 bases short, with 20 bases between. The germline gives CDR1 SGHTA, CDR2 FQGNSA. The CDR3 length is 15 residues. CDR3 region: CASSFTTRVLAEAFF. As DNA, the CDR3 is TGTGCCAGCAGTTTTACCACGAGGGTCCTGGCTGAAGCTTTCTTT.

The rearrangement uses TRBV7-3 and TRBJ2-3, with D perhaps matching TRBD2 (7 bases). The CDR3 loop spans 15 amino acids. Germline assignment: CDR1 SGHTA and CDR2 FQGTGA. V shed 6 bases and J shed 4 bases, with 17 bases lying between them. The CDR3 bases are TGTGCCAGCAGTCCAATGGGGGGGGGCTCAGATACGCAGTATTTT. Residues: CASSPMGGGSDTQYF.